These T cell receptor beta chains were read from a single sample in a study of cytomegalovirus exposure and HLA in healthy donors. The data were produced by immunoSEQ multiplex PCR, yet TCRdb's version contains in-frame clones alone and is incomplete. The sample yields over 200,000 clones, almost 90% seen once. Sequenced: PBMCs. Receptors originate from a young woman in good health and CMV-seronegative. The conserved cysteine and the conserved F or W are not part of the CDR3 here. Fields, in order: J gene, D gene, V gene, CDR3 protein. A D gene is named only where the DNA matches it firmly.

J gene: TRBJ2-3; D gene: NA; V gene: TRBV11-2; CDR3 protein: ASSPSTDTQY
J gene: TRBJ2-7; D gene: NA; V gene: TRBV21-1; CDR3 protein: ASSLTRTSGRSYEQY
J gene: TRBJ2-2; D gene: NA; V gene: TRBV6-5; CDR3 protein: ASSYFQGTGELF
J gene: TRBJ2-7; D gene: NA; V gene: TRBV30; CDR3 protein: AWSVSTYEQY
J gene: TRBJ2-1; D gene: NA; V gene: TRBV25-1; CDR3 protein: ASRGGNEQF
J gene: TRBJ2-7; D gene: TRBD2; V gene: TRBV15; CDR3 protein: ATSRTSGSPYEQY
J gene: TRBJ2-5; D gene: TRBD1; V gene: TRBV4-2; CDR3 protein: ASSQEADRDYQETQY
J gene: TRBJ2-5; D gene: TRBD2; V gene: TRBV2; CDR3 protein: ASSEPQEGGLGTQY
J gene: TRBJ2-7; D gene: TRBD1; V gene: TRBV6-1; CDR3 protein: ASSDSAGRGSDEQY
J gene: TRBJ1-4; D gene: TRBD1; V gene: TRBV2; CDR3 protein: ASSLGQNEKLF
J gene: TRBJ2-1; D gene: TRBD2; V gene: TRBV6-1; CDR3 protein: ASSGGRRIEQF
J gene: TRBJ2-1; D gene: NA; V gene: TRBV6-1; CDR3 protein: ASGNYRGNEQF
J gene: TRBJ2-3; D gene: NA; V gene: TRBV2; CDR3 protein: ASSAETSGTDTQY
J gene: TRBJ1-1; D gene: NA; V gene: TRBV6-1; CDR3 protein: ATRRGAEAF
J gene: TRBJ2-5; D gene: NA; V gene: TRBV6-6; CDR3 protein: ASSYSETVQETQY
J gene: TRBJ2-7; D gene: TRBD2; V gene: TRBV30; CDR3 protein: AWSDIAGGEKQY
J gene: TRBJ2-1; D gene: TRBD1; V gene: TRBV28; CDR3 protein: ASSRGQPYNEQF
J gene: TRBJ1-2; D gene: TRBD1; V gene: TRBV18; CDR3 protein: ASSSGQGTDYGYT
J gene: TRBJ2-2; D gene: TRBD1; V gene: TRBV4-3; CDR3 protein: ASSHSPSTGYDGELF
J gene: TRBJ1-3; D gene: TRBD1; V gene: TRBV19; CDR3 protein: ASSRQGPSSGNTIY
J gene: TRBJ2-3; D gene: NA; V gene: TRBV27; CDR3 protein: ASSPLGGGTDTQY
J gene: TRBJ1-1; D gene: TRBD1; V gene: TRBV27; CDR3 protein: ASSFTGGTEAF
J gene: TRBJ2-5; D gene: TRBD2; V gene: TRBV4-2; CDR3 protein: ASSQDGTSGMQETQY
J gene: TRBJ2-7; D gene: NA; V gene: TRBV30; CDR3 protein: AWGTGAPHIY
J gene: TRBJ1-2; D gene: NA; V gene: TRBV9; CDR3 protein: ASSVGTHYT
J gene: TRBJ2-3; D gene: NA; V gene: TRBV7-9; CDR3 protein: ASSLATQVRTDTQY
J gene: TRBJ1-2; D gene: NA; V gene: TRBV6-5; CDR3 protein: ASSYGGGYGYT
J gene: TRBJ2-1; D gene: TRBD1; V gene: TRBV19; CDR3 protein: ASSIGRQGTYNEQF
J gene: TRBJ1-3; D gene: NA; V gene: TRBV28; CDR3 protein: ASMEGKGNTIY
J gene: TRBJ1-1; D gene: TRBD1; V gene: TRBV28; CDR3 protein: ASSLQTGQLNTEAF
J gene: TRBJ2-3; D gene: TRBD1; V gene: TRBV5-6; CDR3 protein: ASSLGGTGPADTQY
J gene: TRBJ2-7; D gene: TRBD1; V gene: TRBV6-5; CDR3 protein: ASRGSGTGSYEQY
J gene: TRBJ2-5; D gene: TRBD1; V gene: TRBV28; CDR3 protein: ASKNRGLGETQY
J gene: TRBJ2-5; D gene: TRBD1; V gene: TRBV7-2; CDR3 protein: ASRHRDRGTQY
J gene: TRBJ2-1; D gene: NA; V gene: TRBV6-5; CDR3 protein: ASIGVNEQF
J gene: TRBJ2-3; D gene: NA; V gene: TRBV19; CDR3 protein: ASTLRDTQY
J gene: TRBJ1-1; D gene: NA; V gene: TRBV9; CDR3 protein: ASSVVQMNTEAF
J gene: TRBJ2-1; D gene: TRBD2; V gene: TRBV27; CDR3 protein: ASSPQGLAGWNNEQF
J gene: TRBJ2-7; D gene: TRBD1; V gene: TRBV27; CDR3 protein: ASSYGTGPYEQY
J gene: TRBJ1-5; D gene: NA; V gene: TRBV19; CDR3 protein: ASSGQPNQPQH
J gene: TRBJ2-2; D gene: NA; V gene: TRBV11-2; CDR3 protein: ASSFTPGELF
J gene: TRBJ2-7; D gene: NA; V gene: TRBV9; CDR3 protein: ASSLGSMYEQY
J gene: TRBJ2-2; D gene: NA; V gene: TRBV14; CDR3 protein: ASSHPRFASDTGELF
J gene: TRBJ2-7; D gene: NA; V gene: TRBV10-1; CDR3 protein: ASGTQG
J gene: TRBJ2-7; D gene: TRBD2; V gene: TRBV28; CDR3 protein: ASSTLAGEPYEQY
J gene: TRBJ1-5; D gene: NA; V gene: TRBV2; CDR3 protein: ASSVYSNQPQH
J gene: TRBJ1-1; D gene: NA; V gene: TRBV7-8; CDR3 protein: ASSPLDGVNTEAF
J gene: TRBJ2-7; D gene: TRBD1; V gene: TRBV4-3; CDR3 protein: ASSQDGQGAYEQY